These 6 T cell receptor beta chains came from one sample sequenced in a study of cytomegalovirus exposure and HLA in healthy donors (dated by TCRdb to about 2017). The method behind the library was the immunoSEQ multiplex PCR assay. A mixture of 60 forward primers for TCR Vbeta segments and 13 reverse primers for TCR Jbeta segments was used in the multiplex PCR. As stored in TCRdb, this immuneACCESS dataset retains in-frame rearrangements with V and J assigned. A fraction of the clones does not appear; measured against another copy, unresolved V genes explain less than half of the discrepancy, and the remainder lacks a known reason. Across this sample there are roughly 93,000 clones, with about 74% seen only once. Jointly, the top ten make up about 1.7% of the sample. The sequenced material came from PBMCs. Receptors originate from a male donor in good health and CMV-seronegative.

This clone was seen just once. The chain recombines TRBV30 with TRBJ2-3; possibly TRBD2 for D (5 bases). Trimming removed 0 bases from V and 5 bases from J, with 9 bases in between. The CDR3 runs to 13 residues. CDR1 is GTSNPN, CDR2 SVGIG, per germline (reference sequence). The DNA for the CDR3 is TGTGCCTGGAGTGTACGGGAAGGAGATACGCAGTATTTT. This sequence encodes CAWSVREGDTQYF.

The genes are TRBV7-6 and TRBJ1-2; D is undetermined. Germline V gene data show CDR1 as SGHVS and CDR2 as FNYEAQ. V was pared by 4 bases and J by 7 bases, with 10 bases between. The CDR3 length is 12 residues. The CDR3 sequence is CASSSTWSGYTF. The CDR3 DNA sequence: TGTGCCAGCAGCTCTACATGGAGTGGCTACACCTTC. Full variable domain (missing parts from reference TRBV7-6 and TRBJ1-2): GAGVSQSPRYKVTKRGQDVALRCDPISGHVSLYWYRQALGQGPEFLTYFNYEAQQDKSGLPNDRFSAERPEGSISTLTIQRTEQRDSAMYRCASSSTWSGYTFGSGTRLTVV.

This sequence joins TRBV14 and TRBJ1-1; TRBD1 matches at 8 bases. Germline lookup yields CDR1 SGHDN and CDR2 FVKESK. J lost 0 bases, V lost 1 base, and 1 base had no gene match. The CDR3 sequence is 15 residues long. In DNA form, the CDR3 reads TGTGCCAGCAGCCAAGGGACAGGGATGAACACTGAAGCTTTCTTT. This translates into CASSQGTGMNTEAFF.

V gene TRBV5-4 combines with J gene TRBJ2-5, with D perhaps matching TRBD1 (6 bases). Germline V CDR1 and CDR2: SGHNT, YYREEE (reference sequence). Trimming took off 4 bases at V and 11 bases at J, with 18 bases between the two ends. This CDR3 has 13 residues. The CDR3 DNA follows: TGTGCCAGCAGCGCACCAGGGGTTAGAGAGCAGTACTTC. Protein sequence: CASSAPGVREQYF.

The chain uses TRBV18 and TRBJ2-2; 14 bases line up with TRBD2. Germline CDR1 and CDR2: KGHSH and LQKENI. This CDR3 comprises 16 residues. The trim removed 0 bases at V and 6 bases at J, leaving 0 bases unmatched. The CDR3 spells CASSPPGLAGAGELFF. In nucleotides, the CDR3 is TGTGCCAGCTCACCACCGGGACTAGCGGGAGCCGGGGAGCTGTTTTTT.

The rearrangement links TRBV19 to TRBJ2-1; 11 bases align to TRBD2. Trimming took 1 base from V and 8 from J; bases not matched to a gene: 7. Germline V CDR1 and CDR2: LNHDA, SQIVND (reference sequence). CDR3 length equals 16 residues. CDR3 bases: TGTGCCAGTAGTATAGCTAGCGGGAGGTTGGGCGATGAGCAGTTCTTC. This sequence encodes CASSIASGRLGDEQFF.